The T cell receptor beta chain described here comes from a study of long-term antiretroviral therapy in people with HIV. Overall study findings and caveats: Controls showed broader CDR3 length ranges than did the HIV repertoires.

Runs used v3.0 of the immunoSEQ assay and were done at survey level. Clones were sequenced by immunoSEQ multiplex PCR, and TCRdb holds only the in-frame ones, with some missing. This table holds about 22,000 clones, around 79% found once. A minimum of one pre-ART and two post-ART PBMC samples existed for each donor. There were no participants with HIV treated outside the United States. Concerning this clone itself: Its antigen remains unknown.

V dropped 8 bases and J dropped 2 bases, with 10 bases sitting between them. The CDR3 runs to 12 residues. Per germline, CDR1 MNHNS and CDR2 SASEGT. The material sequenced was unsorted PBMCs, taken 1.2 years after starting antiretroviral therapy. J is TRBJ2-7 and V is TRBV6-1; possibly TRBD2 for D (6 bases). This TCR derives from a woman between 40 and 50 years old with HIV. The CDR3 coding sequence is TGTGCCAGCGCGCGGGGTCCCTACGAGCAGTACTTC. Protein sequence: CASARGPYEQYF.